This is a list of T cell receptor beta chains from one sample in a study of Ad26.COV2.S vaccination and SARS-CoV-2 variants. Generated by immunoSEQ multiplex PCR, the TCRdb table keeps only in-frame clones and is missing some. The sample has around 400,000 clones, about 93% seen once; the top ten hold 10% to 15%. The material sequenced was peripheral blood, taken in a trial of Ad26.COV2.S vaccine versus placebo. Source of these receptors: a person between 18 and 65 years old who received the Ad26.COV2.S COVID-19 vaccine or a placebo. CDR3s include the opening cysteine and the closing phenylalanine or tryptophan. A D gene is named only where the DNA matches it firmly. Size tells how often a clone was seen (once, few, many) or the class of an expanded clone, and some rows leave it out.

.	.	TRBV7-9	TRBJ1-2	TGTGCCAGCAGCTTAGAGGCAGCTACTAACTATGGCTACACCTTC	CASSLEAATNYGYTF
.	.	TRBV19	TRBJ2-2	TGTGCCAGTAGGGTGGTGGGGGAGCGGATCGCCGGGGAGCTGTTTTTT	CASRVVGERIAGELFF
TRBD2	.	TRBV18	TRBJ2-1	TGTGCCAGCTCACCACGGGACTATAACCATGAGCAGTTCTTC	CASSPRDYNHEQFF
.	.	TRBV6-2/TRBV6-3	TRBJ1-2	TGTGCCAGCAGTTGGGACGGTGGCTATGGCTACACCTTC	CASSWDGGYGYTF
.	.	TRBV28	TRBJ1-2	TGTGCCAGCAGTTGGGGCCAAAAAGTCTATGGCTACACCTTC	CASSWGQKVYGYTF
.	.	TRBV7-6	TRBJ2-7	TGTGCCAGCAGCTCTCACCCCACCTACGAGCAGTACTTC	CASSSHPTYEQYF
.	.	TRBV19	TRBJ2-2	TGTGCCAGTAGACGCCGACAGAACACCGGGGAGCTGTTTTTT	CASRRRQNTGELFF
.	.	TRBV24-1	TRBJ2-1	TGTGCCACCAGTGATTTGCTCTGCAGCTCCTACAATGAGCAGTTCTTC	CATSDLLCSSYNEQFF
TRBD1	.	TRBV5-1	TRBJ2-2	TGCGCCAGCAGCCTTCGACAGGGGGCGAGGGTAACCCCCGGGGAGCTGTTTTTT	CASSLRQGARVTPGELFF
TRBD1	.	TRBV6-1	TRBJ2-3	TGTGCCAGCAGTGATTTCAGGGGGGATACGCAGTATTTT	CASSDFRGDTQYF
.	once	TRBV4-3	TRBJ2-1	TGCGCCAGCAGCCAAGATAGCCAGCGGGCGGCCGCGGAGCAGTTCTTC	CASSQDSQRAAAEQFF
.	.	TRBV7-2	TRBJ2-1	TGTGCCAGCAGCTTGTGGGGGACCGCCCTGGTTGGTGAGCAGTTCTTC	CASSLWGTALVGEQFF
TRBD1	.	TRBV4-3	TRBJ2-7	TGCGCCAGCAGCCAAGGGTCACGAGGGGGCGGTTACGAGCAGTACTTC	CASSQGSRGGGYEQYF
TRBD2	.	TRBV2	TRBJ2-7	TGTGCCAGCAGAACACCCGGACTAGCGGAGGACTTC	CASRTPGLAEDF